What follows describes a single TCR beta chain. This specimen belongs to a study of cytomegalovirus exposure and HLA in healthy donors. In the study overall: Earlier results showed roughly 120 million unique TCR beta sequences derived from some 190 million T cells.

Primers included in the PCR were 60 Vbeta and 13 Jbeta primers. Some clones are missing from TCRdb's copy, which holds only in-frame ones; the method was immunoSEQ multiplex PCR. The table has about 100,000 clones, about 75% seen once. The source material was PBMCs. The clonotype was recovered from a male donor in good health and CMV-seropositive.

DNA of the CDR3: TGTGCCAGCAGTGAATTGGGGGGGGGCACAGATACGCAGTATTTT. It encodes CASSELGGGTDTQYF. The gene calls are TRBV2 and TRBJ2-3, with 7 nucleotides matching TRBD2. The CDR3 is 15 amino acids. After removal of 2 bases from V and 1 base from J, the junction contained 3 bases not matched to a gene. Germline V gene lookup returns CDR1 SNHLY and CDR2 FYNNEI.